The next 31 T cell receptor beta chains were all read from a single sample in a study of vaccination effects on CD4 cells after COVID-19. Prior to sequencing, the ViraFEST assay stimulated PBMC with viral peptide pools, which expanded the antigen-specific CD4+ T cells. Once cultured for about 9 days, the cells underwent separation to obtain CD4+ T cells. PCR-confirmed SARS-CoV-2 infection occurred in the person between March and December 2020. These TCRs are of unknown antigen specificity. Clones were read by immunoSEQ multiplex PCR, and TCRdb kept only the in-frame ones, dropping some. This table has 45,000 to 70,000 clones, under 80% appearing once. Sequences were derived from CD4+ T cells from PBMCs cultured with HIV peptides, sampled before COVID-19 vaccination. Subset indicated: HIV-1 Nef peptide pool negative control/reference culture. The receptors were sampled from a human donor who had a prior SARS-CoV-2 infection.

The chain joins TRBV20-1 to TRBJ1-2; D is unclear. Trimming took 3 bases from V and 7 from J, leaving 12 bases between them. Looked up from germline, CDR1 is DFQATT and CDR2 is SNEGSKA (reference sequence). The CDR3 consists of 12 residues. CDR3 protein: CSASRGELGYTF. The DNA of the CDR3 is TGCAGTGCTAGTCGCGGGGAACTTGGCTACACCTTC.

The gene calls are TRBV13 and TRBJ2-5; 7 nucleotides agree with TRBD1. V lost 3 bases, J lost 5 bases, and 9 bases stayed unmatched. The CDR3 is made up of 15 amino acids. Germline V gives CDR1 PRHDT, CDR2 FYEKMQ (reference sequence). CDR3: CASSLGRQGIETQYF. The CDR3 nucleotides are TGTGCCAGCAGCTTGGGCCGACAGGGTATCGAGACCCAGTACTTC. The whole variable domain, filled in from reference TRBV13 and TRBJ2-5, reads AAGVIQSPRHLIKEKRETATLKCYPIPRHDTVYWYQQGPGQDPQFLISFYEKMQSDKGSIPDRFSAQQFSDYHSELNMSSLELGDSALYFCASSLGRQGIETQYFGPGTRLLVL.

The chain links TRBV5-4 to TRBJ2-5; 7 nucleotides match TRBD2. The CDR3 is made up of 14 amino acids. The V gene end was trimmed by 0 bases and the J gene end by 5 bases; junction bases not matched to a gene: 4. Germline CDR1 is SGHNT and CDR2 is YYREEE (reference sequence). In nucleotides, the CDR3 is TGTGCCAGCAGCTTGGATGGGGGGGTTGAGACCCAGTACTTC. As protein: CASSLDGGVETQYF.

V and J are TRBV9 and TRBJ2-6, with 10 bases matching TRBD1. The V segment lost 3 bases and the J segment 1 base; nucleotides outside the gene matches: 4. Germline V gene sequence: CDR1 SGDLS, CDR2 YYNGEE. The CDR3 is 17 amino acids. Here the CDR3 reads CASSAGQGGSGANVLTF. The CDR3 bases are TGTGCCAGCAGCGCTGGACAGGGGGGATCTGGGGCCAACGTCCTGACTTTC.

The chain employs TRBV18 and TRBJ2-7; a possible D gene is TRBD1 (5 bases). This CDR3 has 14 residues. Germline CDR1 KGHSH, CDR2 LQKENI. The V and J ends lost 3 bases and 1 base respectively, with 10 bases between them. CDR3 coding DNA: TGTGCCAGCTCACCCTCCAGGGATTCCTACGAGCAGTACTTC. The encoded protein is CASSPSRDSYEQYF. Full variable domain (outside the CDR3, taken from reference TRBV18 and TRBJ2-7): NAGVMQNPRHLVRRRGQEARLRCSPMKGHSHVYWYRQLPEEGLKFMVYLQKENIIDESGMPKERFSAEFPKEGPSILRIQQVVRGDSAAYFCASSPSRDSYEQYFGPGTRLTVT.

The J gene is TRBJ1-5, the V gene TRBV24-1, with D possibly matching TRBD1 (6 bases). In germline, CDR1 is KGHDR, CDR2 SFDVKD. The germline V and J ends were trimmed by 9 bases and 2 bases, with 13 bases remaining between them. CDR3 length equals 14 residues. CDR3 nucleotide sequence: TGTGCCACCGGGGGGGAGGGGGGCAATCAGCCCCAGCATTTT. Protein product: CATGGEGGNQPQHF.

This clone has just one count. The V call is TRBV30, the J call TRBJ2-2; 10 bases agree with TRBD2. V dropped 4 bases and J dropped 4; count of bases not matched to a gene: 6. The length of the CDR3 is 15 residues. CDR1 and CDR2 from the germline V gene are GTSNPN and SVGIG (reference sequence). This chain's CDR3 is CAWMALAGVTGELFF. The CDR3 nucleotides read TGTGCCTGGATGGCTCTAGCGGGAGTCACCGGGGAGCTGTTTTTT.

The genes are TRBV5-1 and TRBJ2-1, with TRBD2 matching 7 bases. The germline V gene encodes CDR1 SGHRS and CDR2 YFSETQ. The V and J ends lost 0 bases and 1 base, in that order; junction bases with no gene match: 4. CDR3 size: 16 residues. The CDR3 protein is CASSLASGMSYNEQFF. The DNA of the CDR3 is TGCGCCAGCAGCTTGGCCAGCGGGATGTCCTACAATGAGCAGTTCTTC.

The chain has TRBV27 and TRBJ2-6; either TRBD1 or TRBD2 may supply D (5 bases each). CDR3 length: 19 amino acids. Trimming took off 3 bases at V and 0 bases at J, with 18 bases between the two ends. Germline V lookup: CDR1 MNHEY, CDR2 SMNVEV (reference sequence). Written as DNA, the CDR3 is TGTGCCAGCAGTTTTAGTCGGTTCAGGGAGTTCTCTGGGGCCAACGTCCTGACTTTC. It is translated as CASSFSRFREFSGANVLTF.

CDR3 DNA: TGCGCCAGCAGCTTGGTACCGCCGGGGCCGGGCACCGGGGAGCTGTTTTTT. Its protein is CASSLVPPGPGTGELFF. This sequence joins TRBV5-1 and TRBJ2-2; D may correspond to TRBD1 or TRBD2 (5 bases each). With 0 bases removed from V and 4 bases from J, the gap between germline ends came to 16 bases. Germline loops: CDR1 SGHRS, CDR2 YFSETQ. The CDR3 covers 17 residues. Looking up the rest from reference TRBV5-1 and TRBJ2-2 gives the full variable domain: KAGVTQTPRYLIKTRGQQVTLSCSPISGHRSVSWYQQTPGQGLQFLFEYFSETQRNKGNFPGRFSGRQFSNSRSEMNVSTLELGDSALYLCASSLVPPGPGTGELFFGEGSRLTVL.

On this clone: One end of the junction fails to match germline, which may point to a read error. V and J are TRBV3-1 (or the pseudogene TRBV3-2) and TRBJ2-7; D is uncertain. CDR3 length: 16 residues. Germline-derived CDR1 and CDR2 are LGHDT and YNNKEL (reference sequence). CDR3 nucleotides: TGTGCCAGCAGTCAAGGGTTAGGAGACATCCCCTACGAGCAGTACTTC. Amino acids: CASSQGLGDIPYEQYF.

Note on this clone: The junction departs from the called germline gene at one end, perhaps through a read error. This chain connects TRBV2 to TRBJ2-5; maybe TRBD1 (5 bases). CDR1 SNHLY and CDR2 FYNNEI come from the germline V gene. The CDR3 totals 13 residues. CDR3 nucleotide sequence: TGTGCCAGCACCAAGACCGGACCAGGGCCGTCGGACTTC. Translated: CASTKTGPGPSDF.

This chain connects TRBV5-6 to TRBJ2-1; no firm D call. V lost 5 bases, J lost 2 bases, and 14 bases lay in between. Per germline, CDR1 SGHDT and CDR2 YYEEEE. This CDR3 is built from 15 residues. The CDR3 sequence is CASSGVSSPYNEQFF. The CDR3 DNA reads as TGTGCCAGCAGTGGGGTCTCCAGCCCCTACAATGAGCAGTTCTTC.

The chain links TRBV4-3 to TRBJ1-2; 9 nucleotides line up with TRBD1. From germline, CDR1 is LGHNA and CDR2 YSLEER. The CDR3 length is 15 residues. J was trimmed by 3 bases and V by 0 bases; bases with no gene match: 2. CDR3 residues: CASSQEQGADYGYTF. CDR3 DNA sequence: TGCGCCAGCAGCCAAGAACAGGGGGCAGACTATGGCTACACCTTC.

The genes are TRBV7-2 and TRBJ2-6, with D perhaps matching TRBD1 (6 bases). The V end was cut by 5 bases, the J end by 4 bases, with 12 bases between. The CDR3 covers 15 residues. Germline loops: CDR1 SGHTA, CDR2 FQGNSA. The CDR3 protein is CASSPRTAGANVLTF. DNA for the CDR3: TGTGCCAGCAGCCCACGGACAGCCGGGGCCAACGTCCTGACTTTC.

This clone was counted a few times. The rearrangement uses TRBV19 and TRBJ2-2; D gene ambiguous. Trimming took 1 base from V and 5 from J, leaving 2 bases between them. Germline V gene sequence: CDR1 LNHDA, CDR2 SQIVND (reference sequence). The CDR3 is 12 residues long. The DNA for the CDR3 is TGTGCCAGTAGTATAGCGACCGGGGAGCTGTTTTTT. This codes for CASSIATGELFF.

V usage is TRBV2 and J usage is TRBJ1-6; D possibly corresponds to TRBD1 (5 bases). V lost 6 bases and J lost 9, with 15 bases in between. CDR1 and CDR2 (germline): SNHLY, FYNNEI. This CDR3 is 14 amino acids long. CDR3 DNA sequence: TGTGCCAGCAGCAACGCGGGGGGGATTTCACCCCTCCACTTT. It specifies CASSNAGGISPLHF.

V gene TRBV5-8 combines with J gene TRBJ1-3; D is undetermined. V was pared by 4 bases and J by 0 bases, with 8 bases between. CDR3 size: 14 residues. Germline assignment: CDR1 SGHTS and CDR2 YDEGEE. CDR3 sequence: CASSPLSSGNTIYF. The CDR3 coding sequence is TGTGCCAGCAGCCCCCTGAGCTCTGGAAACACCATATATTTT.

The rearrangement uses TRBV2 and TRBJ2-5, with D uncertain. The V and J ends lost 3 bases and 3 bases respectively, with 2 bases between them. CDR1 is SNHLY, CDR2 FYNNEI, per germline. This CDR3 is 11 amino acids long. The CDR3 region has the DNA TGTGCCAGCAGTGAGGAAGAGACCCAGTACTTC. It is translated as CASSEEETQYF.

This sequence joins TRBV7-9 and TRBJ2-7, with 8 bases identical to TRBD2. The CDR3 is 14 residues long. The V and J ends lost 1 base and 2 bases, in that order; junction bases with no gene match: 1. In germline, CDR1 is SEHNR, CDR2 FQNEAQ (reference sequence). The CDR3, as DNA: TGTGCCAGCAGCTTAGTCGGGGGGGCCTACGAGCAGTACTTC. Translating gives CASSLVGGAYEQYF.

This clone has just a few counts. The V gene is TRBV2, the J gene TRBJ2-5; possibly TRBD1 for D (6 bases). This CDR3 is built from 14 residues. Per germline, CDR1 SNHLY and CDR2 FYNNEI. V gave up 6 bases and J gave up 2 bases, with 13 bases separating them. CDR3 amino acids: CASRNRDRQETQYF. CDR3 coding DNA: TGTGCCAGCAGAAACAGGGACCGGCAAGAGACCCAGTACTTC.

The chain has TRBV5-1 and TRBJ1-6; D is undetermined. The germline V and J ends were trimmed by 1 base and 0 bases, with 8 bases remaining between them. The CDR3 spans 16 residues. Germline CDR1 SGHRS, CDR2 YFSETQ. The DNA for the CDR3 is TGCGCCAGCAGCTTGCAAGGGAGCTCCTATAATTCACCCCTCCACTTT. Its translation: CASSLQGSSYNSPLHF.

The gene calls are TRBV19 and TRBJ2-7; D assignment may be TRBD1 or TRBD2 (5 bases each). The CDR3 spans 15 residues. The ends were cut back, 1 base at V and 0 bases at J, with 10 bases in the middle. Germline lookup yields CDR1 LNHDA and CDR2 SQIVND (reference sequence). This CDR3 reads CASSIGGTVSYEQYF. The CDR3 DNA reads as TGTGCCAGTAGTATAGGTGGGACGGTCTCCTACGAGCAGTACTTC.

The V gene is TRBV29-1, the J gene TRBJ2-1; weak D call: TRBD2 (6 bases). This CDR3 is 14 amino acids long. With 7 bases removed from V and 7 bases from J, the gap between germline ends came to 20 bases. Germline V gene lookup returns CDR1 SQVTM and CDR2 ANQGSEA. The CDR3 DNA reads as TGCAGCGCCGACGGGACGGGAGTAACTAATGAGCAGTTCTTC. It translates to CSADGTGVTNEQFF.

This clone was seen a single time. This chain connects TRBV2 to TRBJ1-6; D uncertain. CDR3 length equals 14 residues. V was trimmed by 11 bases and J by 5 bases, leaving 16 bases between them. Germline loops: CDR1 SNHLY, CDR2 FYNNEI. As DNA, the CDR3 is TGTGCCTCACACTGGGCTAAAGATAATTCACCCCTCCACTTT. Amino acids: CASHWAKDNSPLHF.

The V and J genes are TRBV7-3 and TRBJ2-1; 13 bases map to TRBD2. V shed 5 bases and J 0 bases; nucleotides not matched to a gene: 7. Germline loops: CDR1 SGHTA, CDR2 FQGTGA. The CDR3 loop spans 18 amino acids. The DNA for the CDR3 is TGTGCCAGCAGCCCCGGGACTAGCGGGACTTTCTCCTACAATGAGCAGTTCTTC. Its protein product is CASSPGTSGTFSYNEQFF.

The DNA of the CDR3 is TGTGCCAGCACCCAGGGACACCATTCTAATTCACCCCTCCACTTT. Translating gives CASTQGHHSNSPLHF. The chain has TRBV6-6 and TRBJ1-6, with D maybe TRBD1 (6 bases). Per germline, CDR1 MNHNY and CDR2 SVGAGI (reference sequence). CDR3 length: 15 residues. Trimming shortened V by 7 bases and J by 6 bases, and 16 bases separated the two germline ends.

The V gene is TRBV25-1, the J gene TRBJ1-1; D call uncertain. The V end lost 1 base, the J end lost 5 bases, and 8 bases lay between the germline ends. Germline assignment: CDR1 MGHDK and CDR2 SYGVNS. The CDR3 contains 13 residues. CDR3 sequence (DNA): TGTGCCAGCAGTGAATCTAGGGTTACTGAAGCTTTCTTT. This encodes CASSESRVTEAFF.

The genes are TRBV2 and TRBJ2-7; D unclear. Between the trimmed V and J ends, which lost 4 bases and 6 bases, there was a span of 10 bases. The CDR3 is 12 amino acids. Per the germline V gene, CDR1 is SNHLY and CDR2 is FYNNEI. The CDR3 is CASSVIRPEQYF. The CDR3 region has the DNA TGTGCCAGCAGTGTTATCAGACCCGAGCAGTACTTC.

V is TRBV5-1 and J is TRBJ2-3, with a possible D match to TRBD1 (5 bases). V gave up 1 base and J gave up 6 bases, with 12 bases separating them. The CDR3 totals 14 residues. Germline V gene sequence: CDR1 SGHRS, CDR2 YFSETQ. The CDR3 loop is CASSLLPSGDTQYF. For the CDR3, the DNA is TGCGCCAGCAGCTTGCTTCCTTCAGGGGATACGCAGTATTTT. Combining the CDR3 with reference TRBV5-1 and TRBJ2-3 gives the whole variable domain KAGVTQTPRYLIKTRGQQVTLSCSPISGHRSVSWYQQTPGQGLQFLFEYFSETQRNKGNFPGRFSGRQFSNSRSEMNVSTLELGDSALYLCASSLLPSGDTQYFGPGTRLTVL.

The chain couples TRBV11-3 to TRBJ2-1; 8 bases match TRBD2. Germline assignment: CDR1 SGHNT and CDR2 YENEEA. The ends lost 0 bases at V and 3 bases at J; junction bases unmatched: 1. CDR3 length: 15 residues. DNA for the CDR3: TGTGCCAGCAGCTTAGAGAGCGGGAGCTACAATGAGCAGTTCTTC. Translation gives CASSLESGSYNEQFF.